A single T cell receptor (beta chain) is shown here with its context. Some clones are missing from TCRdb's copy, which holds only in-frame ones; the method was immunoSEQ multiplex PCR. The sample yields over 200,000 clones, 88% seen once. This entry belongs to a study of blood T cell repertoires in COVID-19. Germline-derived CDR1 and CDR2 are GTSNPN and SVGIG (reference sequence). The CDR3 is 12 residues long. V dropped 1 base and J dropped 3 bases, with 6 bases sitting between them. The sample consisted of PBMCs or T cells enriched from blood (not recorded which). This TCR was recovered from a woman aged 40 to 55 with acute COVID-19. The J gene is TRBJ1-1, the V gene TRBV30; D is unclear. The CDR3 sequence: CAWSETDTEAFF. CDR3 nucleotides: TGTGCCTGGAGTGAAACGGACACTGAAGCTTTCTTT.